The next 29 T cell receptor beta chains were all read from a single sample in a study of T cell responses to AZD1222 COVID-19 vaccine listed by TCRdb under 2021. Libraries were prepared through the immunoSEQ multiplex PCR assay. The table was pulled from immuneACCESS by TCRdb, which kept in-frame rearrangements only. Such tables lose some clones; where checked, under half of the loss comes from unresolved V genes, and the rest has no known cause. Within this sample are approximately 120,000 clones, with roughly 85% of them counted one time only. The ten largest make up just under 4.5% of the sample. The sample's time point label is to be understood as: about 28 days (+/-7) after the second vaccine dose. The sample was peripheral blood, taken 28 days after the second AZD1222 dose. These receptors were collected from an adult who received the AZD1222 COVID-19 vaccine.

This rearrangement joins TRBV4-2 to TRBJ1-2; TRBD1 might be the D (5 bases). V dropped 5 bases and J dropped 10 bases, with 20 bases sitting between them. The CDR3 is 14 amino acids. The V gene's germline CDR1 is LGHNA and CDR2 YNFKEQ. The CDR3 bases are TGTGCCAGCAGCGCAGCAGGTCTTAGGGGATCCTACACCTTC. The encoded protein is CASSAAGLRGSYTF.

This rearrangement joins TRBV2 to TRBJ2-3; weak D call: TRBD2 (6 bases). Germline CDR1 reads SNHLY; CDR2 reads FYNNEI. The V end was cut by 6 bases, the J end by 4 bases, with 11 bases between. The CDR3 sequence is 13 residues long. The CDR3 here is CASRSGVPDTQYF. In DNA form, the CDR3 reads TGTGCCAGCAGGTCGGGGGTTCCAGATACGCAGTATTTT.

This clone was seen a few times. The chain couples TRBV5-1 to TRBJ2-1, with 13 nucleotides matching TRBD2. Germline loops: CDR1 SGHRS, CDR2 YFSETQ. Trimming took 7 bases from V and 2 from J; bases not matched to a gene: 3. CDR3 size: 15 residues. The CDR3: CASQTSGGAYNEQFF. In DNA form, the CDR3 reads TGCGCCAGCCAAACTAGCGGGGGGGCCTACAATGAGCAGTTCTTC. Complete variable domain (other parts from reference TRBV5-1 and TRBJ2-1): KAGVTQTPRYLIKTRGQQVTLSCSPISGHRSVSWYQQTPGQGLQFLFEYFSETQRNKGNFPGRFSGRQFSNSRSEMNVSTLELGDSALYLCASQTSGGAYNEQFFGPGTRLTVL.

CDR3 nucleotide sequence: TGTGCCAGCAGTGAATTGGTAGTCGCTGAAGCTTTCTTT. Encoded protein: CASSELVVAEAFF. The chain employs TRBV2 and TRBJ1-1; D is unclear. The V end was cut by 2 bases, the J end by 6 bases, with 10 bases between. From germline, CDR1 is SNHLY and CDR2 FYNNEI. The CDR3 has 13 residues.

The V call is TRBV5-1, the J call TRBJ1-3, with D maybe TRBD1 (6 bases). This CDR3 is 17 amino acids long. V was pared by 2 bases and J by 4 bases, with 19 bases between. Germline CDR1 is SGHRS and CDR2 is YFSETQ. CDR3 residues: CASSFLPPDSQGNTIYF. DNA of the CDR3: TGCGCCAGCAGCTTCCTACCCCCGGACAGTCAAGGAAACACCATATATTTT.

The chain couples TRBV28 to TRBJ2-4; unclear D gene. Trimming cost V 7 bases and J 7 bases, with 14 bases left between them. Germline CDR1 is MDHEN and CDR2 is SYDVKM. The CDR3 runs 13 residues. CDR3 coding DNA: TGTGCCAGCATATCCTCGATTGGGAACATTCAGTACTTC. Translated: CASISSIGNIQYF.

This chain uses TRBV6-2 or TRBV6-3 with TRBJ2-7; a possible D gene is TRBD1 (6 bases). V lost 0 bases and J 3 bases, leaving 18 bases between the germline ends. Germline CDR1 and CDR2: MNHEY and SVGEGT. The CDR3 totals 17 residues. The CDR3 sequence is CASSYSLNSDRGYEQYF. The CDR3 DNA reads TGTGCCAGCAGTTACTCCCTAAATTCGGACAGAGGCTACGAGCAGTACTTC.

The V gene is TRBV5-1, the J gene TRBJ2-2, with D possibly being TRBD2 (6 bases). The CDR3 runs to 15 residues. V was trimmed by 4 bases and J by 1 base, leaving 11 bases between them. Per the germline V gene, CDR1 is SGHRS and CDR2 is YFSETQ. This CDR3 reads CASSGGALNTGELFF. CDR3 DNA sequence: TGCGCCAGCAGCGGCGGGGCCCTGAACACCGGGGAGCTGTTTTTT.

CDR3 sequence: CASSPRGQGARGNQPQHF. The CDR3 DNA sequence: TGTGCCAGCTCACCGAGGGGACAGGGGGCGAGGGGAAATCAGCCCCAGCATTTT. The chain carries TRBV18 and TRBJ1-5; 12 bases are a match to TRBD1. V gave up 3 bases and J gave up 4 bases; unmatched junction bases: 10. The length of the CDR3 is 18 residues. Looked up from germline, CDR1 is KGHSH and CDR2 is LQKENI.

This clone was seen only once. The chain combines TRBV5-4 with TRBJ2-5, with a tentative D call TRBD2 (5 bases). The V gene's germline CDR1 is SGHNT and CDR2 YYREEE (reference sequence). V dropped 1 base and J dropped 1 base, with 8 bases sitting between them. The CDR3 contains 14 residues. CDR3 amino acids: CASSLSGIQETQYF. In DNA, the CDR3 is TGTGCCAGCAGCTTGTCGGGAATCCAAGAGACCCAGTACTTC.

The rearrangement uses TRBV5-1 and TRBJ1-6; a weak D match, TRBD1 (5 bases). Trimming left V 0 bases short and J 7 bases short, with 11 bases between. Germline assignment: CDR1 SGHRS and CDR2 YFSETQ. The CDR3 covers 15 residues. CDR3 region: CASSLGQRQNSPLHF. CDR3 sequence (DNA): TGCGCCAGCAGCTTGGGACAGCGGCAAAATTCACCCCTCCACTTT.

Worth noting for this clone: At the DNA level, this CDR3 is encoded by other sequences in the same sample as well. The genes are TRBV11-1 and TRBJ2-7; 7 nucleotides agree with TRBD1. CDR1 is SGHAT and CDR2 is FQDESV in the germline V gene (reference sequence). The CDR3 loop spans 13 amino acids. Losses at the gene ends were 4 bases for V and 2 bases for J; bases not matched to a gene: 2. For the CDR3, the DNA is TGTGCCAGCAGCTCAGGGGGTGCCTACGAGCAGTACTTC. Translating gives CASSSGGAYEQYF.

The table lists this clone with a count of one. CDR3 in DNA: TGTGCCAGCAGGACCCAGACGTATGGCTACACCTTC. Protein product: CASRTQTYGYTF. The V and J genes are TRBV6-5 and TRBJ1-2; D ambiguous. CDR1 is MNHEY and CDR2 is SVGAGI in the germline V gene. CDR3 length: 12 amino acids. V was shortened by 6 bases and J by 5 bases, with 10 bases between the two germline ends.

This clone was observed once. This sequence joins TRBV19 and TRBJ2-5; no firm D call. This CDR3 has 14 amino acids. CDR1 is LNHDA, CDR2 SQIVND, per germline (reference sequence). Trimming cost V 3 bases and J 5 bases, with 13 bases left between them. The CDR3 reads CASSISSGRETQYF. CDR3 in DNA: TGTGCCAGTAGTATTTCGTCCGGGCGCGAGACCCAGTACTTC.

This clone was recorded a few times. V gene TRBV6-5 combines with J gene TRBJ2-5; 7 bases are shared with TRBD1. V was pared by 4 bases and J by 5 bases, with 10 bases of the junction left unmatched. The CDR3 extends over 15 amino acids. Germline V lookup: CDR1 MNHEY, CDR2 SVGAGI. The CDR3 protein is CASSLTGTVRETQYF. DNA of the CDR3: TGTGCCAGCAGTTTAACCGGGACAGTTCGCGAGACCCAGTACTTC.

J is TRBJ2-1 and V is TRBV9; TRBD2 matches at 7 bases. The V gene's germline CDR1 is SGDLS and CDR2 YYNGEE. This CDR3 region has 16 residues. V was pared by 0 bases and J by 3 bases, with 6 bases of the junction left unmatched. The CDR3 loop reads CASSVGGLADYNEQFF. In DNA form, the CDR3 reads TGTGCCAGCAGCGTAGGAGGGCTAGCGGACTACAATGAGCAGTTCTTC.

The chain is built from TRBV27 and TRBJ2-7; the match to TRBD1 covers 8 bases. The CDR3 has 15 amino acids. The V gene end was trimmed by 4 bases and the J gene end by 3 bases; junction bases not matched to a gene: 8. Germline CDR1 is MNHEY and CDR2 is SMNVEV (reference sequence). CDR3 sequence: CASSSSGTGDYEQYF. The CDR3 DNA sequence: TGTGCCAGCAGTTCGTCCGGGACAGGAGACTACGAGCAGTACTTC.

The chain has TRBV2 and TRBJ2-7; 11 nucleotides match TRBD1. The V segment lost 4 bases and the J segment 6 bases; nucleotides outside the gene matches: 8. This CDR3 region has 15 residues. Germline CDR1 is SNHLY and CDR2 is FYNNEI. Here the CDR3 reads CASSVPGQGGGEQYF. CDR3 in DNA: TGTGCCAGCAGTGTACCGGGACAGGGGGGAGGCGAGCAGTACTTC.

The V call is TRBV10-2, the J call TRBJ2-5, with no clear D. This CDR3 region has 14 residues. V lost 0 bases to trimming and J lost 2 bases, with 7 bases between them. The germline V gene has CDR1 WSHSY and CDR2 SAAADI. Written as DNA, the CDR3 is TGCGCCAGCAGTGAGTCGAGAGGACAAGAGACCCAGTACTTC. Translated: CASSESRGQETQYF.

This clone was seen once. This chain uses TRBV7-8 with TRBJ2-2, with D maybe TRBD1 (6 bases). The germline V and J ends were trimmed by 4 bases and 5 bases, with 20 bases remaining between them. There are 17 residues in the CDR3. Germline lookup yields CDR1 SGHVS and CDR2 FQNEAQ. The CDR3 DNA reads as TGTGCCAGCAGCTCACCCCTACAGGGTGCGACGACCGGGGAGCTGTTTTTT. Amino acids: CASSSPLQGATTGELFF.

This chain uses TRBV7-2 with TRBJ1-2, with 7 positions matching TRBD1. V was pared by 6 bases and J by 2 bases, with 6 bases of the junction left unmatched. Germline V gene sequence: CDR1 SGHTA, CDR2 FQGNSA. The CDR3 is made up of 14 amino acids. The CDR3 DNA reads as TGTGCCAGCAGTCGTCAACAGGGGAACTATGGCTACACCTTC. Amino acid sequence: CASSRQQGNYGYTF.

The CDR3 protein is CASSLGQAREDTEAFF. The CDR3 DNA sequence: TGTGCCAGCTCACTAGGACAGGCCAGGGAGGACACTGAAGCTTTCTTT. The chain carries TRBV18 and TRBJ1-1, with 7 bases identical to TRBD1. Unmatched junction bases numbered 11, after V lost 4 bases and J lost 3 bases. The CDR3 totals 16 residues. Germline V lookup: CDR1 KGHSH, CDR2 LQKENI.

The chain employs TRBV6-5 and TRBJ1-3; D is ambiguous. The CDR3 covers 15 residues. CDR1 MNHEY and CDR2 SVGAGI come from the germline V gene. Trimming removed 2 bases at V and 2 bases at J, with 10 bases between. This CDR3 is CASSYRASTGNTIYF. CDR3 bases: TGTGCCAGCAGTTACAGGGCCTCGACTGGAAACACCATATATTTT.

The gene calls are TRBV11-2 and TRBJ2-7; TRBD2 agrees at 9 bases. The length of the CDR3 is 16 residues. Germline trimming cut 0 bases from V and 2 bases from J; bases unmatched to any gene: 5. CDR1 is SGHAT, CDR2 FQNNGV, per germline. CDR3 sequence (DNA): TGTGCCAGCAGCTTAGATTCCGCGGGGGGGGCCTACGAGCAGTACTTC. Its protein is CASSLDSAGGAYEQYF.

This chain joins TRBV7-6 and TRBJ2-6; D possibly corresponds to TRBD1 (6 bases). The V gene's germline CDR1 is SGHVS and CDR2 FNYEAQ. CDR3 length equals 18 residues. V lost 4 bases to trimming and J lost 1 base, with 17 bases between them. In nucleotides, the CDR3 is TGTGCCAGCAGCTCCGAGACAGGTTTTATTTCTGGGGCCAACGTCCTGACTTTC. It yields the protein CASSSETGFISGANVLTF.

The chain employs TRBV29-1 and TRBJ2-3, with 7 bases that match TRBD1. In germline, CDR1 is SQVTM, CDR2 ANQGSEA. V lost 4 bases, J lost 0 bases, and 4 bases stayed unmatched. The CDR3 covers 14 residues. The CDR3 nucleotides read TGCAGCGTTGTTGGGACAGCTAGCACAGATACGCAGTATTTT. Translation: CSVVGTASTDTQYF.

The chain couples TRBV14 to TRBJ2-2; D remains ambiguous. V was pared by 0 bases and J by 3 bases, with 5 bases between. This CDR3 comprises 14 residues. Looked up from germline, CDR1 is SGHDN and CDR2 is FVKESK. DNA of the CDR3: TGTGCCAGCAGCCAAGATATTTACACCGGGGAGCTGTTTTTT. It specifies CASSQDIYTGELFF.

This chain joins TRBV5-6 and TRBJ1-6; 8 bases are shared with TRBD1. Germline V lookup: CDR1 SGHDT, CDR2 YYEEEE. CDR3 size: 15 residues. V shed 0 bases, J shed 8 bases, and the junction held 4 bases outside the gene matches. In DNA, the CDR3 is TGTGCCAGCAGCTTGGCGCAGGGGGCTTATTCACCCCTCCACTTT. Encoded protein: CASSLAQGAYSPLHF. The full variable domain, its missing parts supplied by reference TRBV5-6 and TRBJ1-6, is DAGVTQSPTHLIKTRGQQVTLRCSPKSGHDTVSWYQQALGQGPQFIFQYYEEEERQRGNFPDRFSGHQFPNYSSELNVNALLLGDSALYLCASSLAQGAYSPLHFGNGTRLTVT.

This chain joins TRBV12-3 or TRBV12-4 and TRBJ2-1, with a weak D call TRBD2 (6 bases). V lost 4 bases and J lost 14, with 12 bases in between. The CDR3 spans 11 residues. CDR3 nucleotide sequence: TGTGCCAGCAGTTCCACGGGACTCAAGTTCTTC. Encoded protein: CASSSTGLKFF.